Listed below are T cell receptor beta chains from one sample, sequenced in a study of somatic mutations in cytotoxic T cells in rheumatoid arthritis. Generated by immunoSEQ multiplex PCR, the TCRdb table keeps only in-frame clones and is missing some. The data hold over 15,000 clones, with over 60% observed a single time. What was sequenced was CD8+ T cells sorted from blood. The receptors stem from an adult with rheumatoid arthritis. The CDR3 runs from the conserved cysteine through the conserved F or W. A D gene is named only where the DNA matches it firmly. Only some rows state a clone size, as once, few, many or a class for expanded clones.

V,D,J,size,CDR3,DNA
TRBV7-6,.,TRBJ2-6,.,CASSLVSGDDGANVLTF,TGTGCCAGCAGCTTAGTGTCAGGGGACGACGGGGCCAACGTCCTGACTTTC
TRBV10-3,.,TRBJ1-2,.,CAVPGERGYTF,TGTGCCGTCCCAGGGGAAAGAGGCTACACCTTC
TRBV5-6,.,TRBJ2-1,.,CASRLRVLYNEQFF,TGTGCCAGCAGGCTGCGGGTTCTCTACAATGAGCAGTTCTTC
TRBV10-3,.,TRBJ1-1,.,CAITGGTEAFF,TGTGCCATCACTGGGGGAACTGAAGCTTTCTTT
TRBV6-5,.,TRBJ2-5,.,CASSYIAGKTQYF,TGTGCCAGCAGTTACATTGCGGGGAAGACCCAGTACTTC
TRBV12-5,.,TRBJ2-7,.,CASGKDGLYEQYF,TGTGCTAGTGGTAAGGACGGCCTGTACGAGCAGTACTTC
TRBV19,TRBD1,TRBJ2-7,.,CASSLGQGGAYEQYF,TGTGCCAGTAGTCTGGGACAGGGAGGTGCCTACGAGCAGTACTTC
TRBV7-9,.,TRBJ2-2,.,CASSPGGGPNTGELFF,TGTGCCAGCAGCCCGGGTGGGGGCCCGAACACCGGGGAGCTGTTTTTT
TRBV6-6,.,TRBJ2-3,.,CASSLRLITDTQYF,TGTGCCAGCAGTTTAAGACTCATCACAGATACGCAGTATTTT
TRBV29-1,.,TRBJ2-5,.,CSVVSGIQETQYF,TGCAGCGTTGTCTCTGGGATCCAAGAGACCCAGTACTTC
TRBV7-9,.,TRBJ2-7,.,CASSQGPYEQYF,TGTGCCAGCAGCCAGGGGCCCTACGAGCAGTACTTC
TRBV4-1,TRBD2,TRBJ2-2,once,CASSRTGLAGSGELFF,TGCGCCAGCAGCCGGACGGGACTAGCGGGGTCTGGGGAGCTGTTTTTT
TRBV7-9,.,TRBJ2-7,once,CASTKESHLYEQYF,TGTGCCAGCACCAAAGAATCACACCTCTACGAGCAGTACTTC
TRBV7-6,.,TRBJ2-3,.,CASSLGTSTDTQYF,TGTGCCAGCAGCTTGGGGACTTCCACAGATACGCAGTATTTT
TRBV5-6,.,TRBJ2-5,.,CASSLQPETQYF,TGTGCCAGCAGCTTGCAACCGGAGACCCAGTACTTC
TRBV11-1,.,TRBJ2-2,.,CASSLIETGELFF,TGTGCCAGCAGCCTGATTGAGACCGGGGAGCTGTTTTTT
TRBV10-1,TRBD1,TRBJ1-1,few,CASSGTGFTEAFF,TGCGCCAGCAGTGGGACAGGGTTTACTGAAGCTTTCTTT
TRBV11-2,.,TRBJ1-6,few,CASSLVSTSPLHF,TGTGCCAGCAGCTTAGTTTCTACTTCACCCCTCCACTTT
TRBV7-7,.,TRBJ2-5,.,CASSFPGAQETQYF,TGTGCCAGCAGCTTCCCGGGGGCCCAAGAGACCCAGTACTTC
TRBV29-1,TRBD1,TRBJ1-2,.,CSVVYNRGEGYTF,TGCAGCGTCGTATACAACAGGGGGGAAGGCTACACCTTC
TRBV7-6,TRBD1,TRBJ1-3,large,CASSQTGAGNTIYF,TGTGCCAGCAGCCAAACAGGGGCTGGAAACACCATATATTTT
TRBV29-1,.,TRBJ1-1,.,CSVVEGTEAFF,TGCAGCGTTGTGGAAGGCACTGAAGCTTTCTTT
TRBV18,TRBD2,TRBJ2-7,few,CASSPARGGSYEQYF,TGTGCCAGCTCACCTGCCCGGGGGGGCTCCTACGAGCAGTACTTC
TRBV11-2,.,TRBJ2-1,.,CASSLSPAGLYNNEQFF,TGTGCCAGCAGCTTATCCCCGGCAGGGTTATACAACAATGAGCAGTTCTTC
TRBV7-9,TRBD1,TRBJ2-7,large,CASSLDGTGGSEQYF,TGTGCCAGCAGCTTAGATGGGACAGGGGGCTCCGAGCAGTACTTC
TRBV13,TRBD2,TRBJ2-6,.,CASSTTSGGASGANVLTF,TGTGCCAGCAGCACTACTAGCGGGGGGGCTTCTGGGGCCAACGTCCTGACTTTC
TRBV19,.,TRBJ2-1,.,CATQMGGWTEQFF,TGTGCCACCCAGATGGGGGGCTGGACTGAGCAGTTCTTC
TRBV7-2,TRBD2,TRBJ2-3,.,CASSPISGGAVSTDTQYF,TGTGCCAGCAGCCCGATTAGCGGGGGGGCGGTTAGCACAGATACGCAGTATTTT
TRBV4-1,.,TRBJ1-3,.,CASSRLGVAGNTIYF,TGCGCCAGCAGCCGCTTGGGGGTGGCTGGAAACACCATATATTTT
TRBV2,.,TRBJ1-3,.,CASSQGTGNTIYF,TGTGCCAGCAGCCAGGGGACTGGAAACACCATATATTTT
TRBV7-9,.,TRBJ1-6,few,CASNEGEGSPLHF,TGTGCCAGCAATGAGGGGGAGGGTTCACCCCTCCACTTT
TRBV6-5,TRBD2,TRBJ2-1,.,CASSLAGGLIEQFF,TGTGCCAGCAGTCTAGCGGGGGGCCTTATCGAGCAGTTCTTC
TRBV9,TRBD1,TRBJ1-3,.,CASSPQGGSSGNTIYF,TGTGCCAGCAGCCCCCAAGGGGGCAGCTCTGGAAACACCATATATTTT
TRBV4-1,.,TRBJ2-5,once,CASSHPDRSFEETQYF,TGCGCCAGCAGCCACCCTGACAGGAGCTTCGAAGAGACCCAGTACTTC
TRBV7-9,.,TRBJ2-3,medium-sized,CASSPRSGTDTQYF,TGTGCCAGCAGCCCGAGGTCGGGGACAGATACGCAGTATTTT
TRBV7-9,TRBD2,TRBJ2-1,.,CASSHRTSGGLDEQFF,TGTGCCAGCAGCCATCGGACTAGCGGGGGCCTAGATGAGCAGTTCTTC
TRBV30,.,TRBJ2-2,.,CAWSFGELFF,TGTGCCTGGAGTTTTGGGGAGCTGTTTTTT
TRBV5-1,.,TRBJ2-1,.,CASSLVGNSYNEQFF,TGCGCCAGCAGCTTGGTAGGGAACTCCTACAATGAGCAGTTCTTC
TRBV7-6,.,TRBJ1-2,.,CASSPRGGGYTF,TGTGCCAGCAGCCCACGGGGGGGTGGCTACACCTTC
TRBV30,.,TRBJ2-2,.,CACNPWTSRGPGELFF,TGTGCCTGTAACCCTTGGACTTCGCGGGGACCCGGGGAGCTGTTTTTT
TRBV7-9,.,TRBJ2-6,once,CASSPPVGYGANVLTF,TGTGCCAGCAGTCCACCGGTGGGGTATGGGGCCAACGTCCTGACTTTC
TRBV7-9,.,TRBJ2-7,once,CASSLTTRASYEQYF,TGTGCCAGCAGCTTAACGACTAGAGCCTCCTACGAGCAGTACTTC
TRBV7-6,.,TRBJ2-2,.,CASSLSVGTPNTGELFF,TGTGCCAGCAGCTTATCCGTTGGGACTCCGAACACCGGGGAGCTGTTTTTT
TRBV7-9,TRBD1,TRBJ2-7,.,CASSPNLGTDSYEQYF,TGTGCCAGCAGCCCTAACCTTGGGACAGACTCCTACGAGCAGTACTTC
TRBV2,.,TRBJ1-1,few,CASRERATGTNTEAFF,TGTGCCAGCAGGGAGAGAGCAACAGGGACTAACACTGAAGCTTTCTTT
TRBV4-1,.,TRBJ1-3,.,CASSQASGRSGNTIYF,TGCGCCAGCAGCCAAGCTTCAGGGCGGTCTGGAAACACCATATATTTT
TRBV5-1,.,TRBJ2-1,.,CASSLEGLGNEQFF,TGCGCCAGCAGCTTAGAGGGGCTGGGCAATGAGCAGTTCTTC
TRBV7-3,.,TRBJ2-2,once,CASSFLGTGELFF,TGTGCCAGCAGTTTCCTTGGCACCGGGGAGCTGTTTTTT
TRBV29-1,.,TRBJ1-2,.,CSVFLGLSYGYTF,TGCAGCGTCTTCTTGGGACTGAGCTATGGCTACACCTTC
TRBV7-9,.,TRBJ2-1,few,CASSLKGGSYNEQFF,TGTGCCAGCAGCTTAAAGGGGGGATCCTACAATGAGCAGTTCTTC